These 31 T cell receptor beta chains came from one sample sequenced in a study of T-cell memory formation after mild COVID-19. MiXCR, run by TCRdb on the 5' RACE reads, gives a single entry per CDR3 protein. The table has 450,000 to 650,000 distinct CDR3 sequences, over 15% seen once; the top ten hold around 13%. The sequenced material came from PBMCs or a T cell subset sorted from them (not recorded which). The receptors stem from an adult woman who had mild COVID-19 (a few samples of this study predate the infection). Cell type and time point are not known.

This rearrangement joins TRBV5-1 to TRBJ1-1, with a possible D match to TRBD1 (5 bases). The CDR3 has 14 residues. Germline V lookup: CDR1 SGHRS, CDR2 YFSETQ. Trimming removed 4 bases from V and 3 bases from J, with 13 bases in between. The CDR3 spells CASSPDSRDTEAFF. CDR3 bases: TGCGCCAGCAGCCCCGACAGTCGGGACACTGAAGCTTTCTTT.

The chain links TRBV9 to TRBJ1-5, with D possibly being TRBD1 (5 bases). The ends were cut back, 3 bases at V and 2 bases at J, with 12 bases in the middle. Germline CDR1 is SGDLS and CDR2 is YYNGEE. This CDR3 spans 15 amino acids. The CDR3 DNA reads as TGTGCCAGCAGCGAAGGGACCCTCGGCAATCAGCCCCAGCATTTT. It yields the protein CASSEGTLGNQPQHF.

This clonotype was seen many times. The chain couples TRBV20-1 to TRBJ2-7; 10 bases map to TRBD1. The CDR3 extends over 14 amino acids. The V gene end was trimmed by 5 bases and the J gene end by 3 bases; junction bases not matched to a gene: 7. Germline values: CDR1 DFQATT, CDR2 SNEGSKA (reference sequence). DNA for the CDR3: TGCAGTGCTTCCCCGGGACAGGGGTTCTACGAGCAGTACTTC. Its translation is CSASPGQGFYEQYF.

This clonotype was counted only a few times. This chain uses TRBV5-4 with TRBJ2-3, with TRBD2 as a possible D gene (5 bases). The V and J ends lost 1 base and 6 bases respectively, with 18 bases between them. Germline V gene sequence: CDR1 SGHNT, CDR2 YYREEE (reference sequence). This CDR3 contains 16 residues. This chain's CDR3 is CASSLSLAYKADTQYF. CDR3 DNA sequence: TGTGCCAGCAGCTTGTCCCTAGCATATAAGGCCGATACGCAGTATTTT. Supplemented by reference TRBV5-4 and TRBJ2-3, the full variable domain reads ETGVTQSPTHLIKTRGQQVTLRCSSQSGHNTVSWYQQALGQGPQFIFQYYREEENGRGNFPPRFSGLQFPNYSSELNVNALELDDSALYLCASSLSLAYKADTQYFGPGTRLTVL.

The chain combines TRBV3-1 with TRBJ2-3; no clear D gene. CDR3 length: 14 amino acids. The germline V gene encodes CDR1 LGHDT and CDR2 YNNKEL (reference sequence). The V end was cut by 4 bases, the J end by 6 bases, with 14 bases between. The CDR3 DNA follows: TGTGCCAGCAGCCCCGAGGCCTCTGGGGATACGCAGTATTTT. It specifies CASSPEASGDTQYF.

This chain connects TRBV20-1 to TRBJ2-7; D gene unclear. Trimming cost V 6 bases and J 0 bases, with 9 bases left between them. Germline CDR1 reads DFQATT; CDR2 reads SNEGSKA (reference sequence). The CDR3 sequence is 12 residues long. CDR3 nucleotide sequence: TGCAGTGCCCTTAACAACTCCTACGAGCAGTACTTC. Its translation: CSALNNSYEQYF.

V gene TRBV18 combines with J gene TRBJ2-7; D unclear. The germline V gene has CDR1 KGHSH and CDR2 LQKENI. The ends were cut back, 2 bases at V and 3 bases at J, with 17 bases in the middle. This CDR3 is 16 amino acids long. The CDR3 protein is CASSPSGNRLNYEQYF. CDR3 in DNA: TGTGCCAGCTCACCATCGGGTAACAGATTAAACTACGAGCAGTACTTC. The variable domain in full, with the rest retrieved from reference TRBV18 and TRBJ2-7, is NAGVMQNPRHLVRRRGQEARLRCSPMKGHSHVYWYRQLPEEGLKFMVYLQKENIIDESGMPKERFSAEFPKEGPSILRIQQVVRGDSAAYFCASSPSGNRLNYEQYFGPGTRLTVT.

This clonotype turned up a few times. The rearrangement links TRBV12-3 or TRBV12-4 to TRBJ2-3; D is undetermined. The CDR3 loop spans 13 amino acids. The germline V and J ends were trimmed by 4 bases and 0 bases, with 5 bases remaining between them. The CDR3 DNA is TGTGCCAGCAGTTCGGTTAGCACAGATACGCAGTATTTT. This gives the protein CASSSVSTDTQYF.

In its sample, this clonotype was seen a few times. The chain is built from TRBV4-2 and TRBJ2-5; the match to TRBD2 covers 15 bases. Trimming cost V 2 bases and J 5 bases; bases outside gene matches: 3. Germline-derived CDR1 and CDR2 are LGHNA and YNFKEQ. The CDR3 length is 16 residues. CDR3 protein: CASSQTGTSGGETQYF. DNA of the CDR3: TGTGCCAGCAGCCAAACCGGGACTAGCGGGGGGGAGACCCAGTACTTC.

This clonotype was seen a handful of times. CDR3 in DNA: TGTGCCAGCAGCGTAGGGGAATTTAGCGGGAGCGAAAACGAGCAGTACTTC. Translation: CASSVGEFSGSENEQYF. The chain couples TRBV9 to TRBJ2-7, with 9 bases matching TRBD2. This CDR3 has 17 amino acids. The germline V gene encodes CDR1 SGDLS and CDR2 YYNGEE. V lost 0 bases, J lost 5 bases, and 12 bases stayed unmatched. Complete variable domain (other parts from reference TRBV9 and TRBJ2-7): DSGVTQTPKHLITATGQRVTLRCSPRSGDLSVYWYQQSLDQGLQFLIQYYNGEERAKGNILERFSAQQFPDLHSELNLSSLELGDSALYFCASSVGEFSGSENEQYFGPGTRLTVT.

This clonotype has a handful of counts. The CDR3 nucleotides read TGCGCCAGCAGACGGGGGGCCACCGGGGAGCTGTTTTTT. It encodes CASRRGATGELFF. The chain uses TRBV4-1 and TRBJ2-2; D might be TRBD2 (7 bases). The CDR3 runs 13 residues. V dropped 6 bases and J dropped 4 bases, with 9 bases sitting between them. From germline, CDR1 is MGHRA and CDR2 YSYEKL.

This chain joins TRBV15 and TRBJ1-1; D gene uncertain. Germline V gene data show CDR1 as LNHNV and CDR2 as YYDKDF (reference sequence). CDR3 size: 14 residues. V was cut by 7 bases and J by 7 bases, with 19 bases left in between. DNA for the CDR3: TGTGCCACCATTCCTGTGACCGATCCTATTGAAGCTTTCTTT. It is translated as CATIPVTDPIEAFF. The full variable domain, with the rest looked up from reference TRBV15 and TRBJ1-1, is DAMVIQNPRYQVTQFGKPVTLSCSQTLNHNVMYWYQQKSSQAPKLLFHYYDKDFNNEADTPDNFQSRRPNTSFCFLDIRSPGLGDTAMYLCATIPVTDPIEAFFGQGTRLTVV.

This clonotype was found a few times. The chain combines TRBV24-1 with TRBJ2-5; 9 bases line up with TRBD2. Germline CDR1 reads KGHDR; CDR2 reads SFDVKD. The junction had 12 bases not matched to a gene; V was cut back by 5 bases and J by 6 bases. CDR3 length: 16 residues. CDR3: CATSGGSGSGLKTQYF. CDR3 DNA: TGTGCCACCAGTGGTGGTAGCGGGAGCGGGTTGAAGACCCAGTACTTC.

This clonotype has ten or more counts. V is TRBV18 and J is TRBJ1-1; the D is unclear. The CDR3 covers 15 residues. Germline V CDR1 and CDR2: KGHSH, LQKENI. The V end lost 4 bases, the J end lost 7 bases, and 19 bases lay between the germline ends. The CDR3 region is CASSLGTGSALEAFF. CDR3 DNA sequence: TGTGCCAGCTCACTTGGTACCGGGTCAGCACTTGAAGCTTTCTTT.

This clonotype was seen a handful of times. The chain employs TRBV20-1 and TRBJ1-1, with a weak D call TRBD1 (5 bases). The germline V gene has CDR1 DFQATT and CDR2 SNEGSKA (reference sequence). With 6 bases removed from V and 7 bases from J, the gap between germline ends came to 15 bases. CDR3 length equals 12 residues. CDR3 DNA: TGCAGTGCCGGGGCAGCACGTAATGAAGCTTTCTTT. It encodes CSAGAARNEAFF.

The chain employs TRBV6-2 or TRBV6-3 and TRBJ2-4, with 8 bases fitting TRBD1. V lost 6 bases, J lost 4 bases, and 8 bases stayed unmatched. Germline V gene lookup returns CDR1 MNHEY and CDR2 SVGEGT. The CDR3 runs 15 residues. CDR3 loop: CASRTIGTGKNIQYF. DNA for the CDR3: TGTGCCAGCAGGACCATCGGGACAGGAAAAAACATTCAGTACTTC.

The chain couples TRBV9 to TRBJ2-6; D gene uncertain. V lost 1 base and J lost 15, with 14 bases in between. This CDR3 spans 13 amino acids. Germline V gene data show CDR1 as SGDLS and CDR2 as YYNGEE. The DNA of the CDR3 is TGTGCCAGCAGCGTACAGTCAGTGGACGACCTGACTTTC. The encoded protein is CASSVQSVDDLTF.

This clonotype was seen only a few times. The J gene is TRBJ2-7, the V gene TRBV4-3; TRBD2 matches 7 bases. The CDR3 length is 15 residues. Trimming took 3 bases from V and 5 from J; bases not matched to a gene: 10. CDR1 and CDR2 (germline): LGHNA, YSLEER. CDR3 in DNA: TGCGCCAGCAGCCAGGGGGGAGGGCGTGATGACGAGCAGTACTTC. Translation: CASSQGGGRDDEQYF.

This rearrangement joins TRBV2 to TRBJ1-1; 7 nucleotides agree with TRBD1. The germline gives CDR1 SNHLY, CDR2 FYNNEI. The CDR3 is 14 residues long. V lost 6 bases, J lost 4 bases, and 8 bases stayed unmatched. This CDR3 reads CASRPTGEATEAFF. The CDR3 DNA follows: TGTGCCAGCAGACCAACAGGGGAGGCCACTGAAGCTTTCTTT.

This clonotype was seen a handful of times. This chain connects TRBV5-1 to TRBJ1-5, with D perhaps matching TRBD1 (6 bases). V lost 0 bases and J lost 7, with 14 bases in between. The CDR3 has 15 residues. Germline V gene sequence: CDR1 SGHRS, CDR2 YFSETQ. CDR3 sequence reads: CASSLAGGDGQPQHF. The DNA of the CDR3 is TGCGCCAGCAGCTTGGCCGGGGGCGATGGGCAGCCCCAGCATTTT.

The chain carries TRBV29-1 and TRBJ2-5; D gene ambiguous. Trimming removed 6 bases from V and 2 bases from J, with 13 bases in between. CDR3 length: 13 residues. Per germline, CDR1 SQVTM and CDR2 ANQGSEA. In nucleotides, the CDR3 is TGCAGCGTCTCTAGGTCTGGTCAAGAGACCCAGTACTTC. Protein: CSVSRSGQETQYF.

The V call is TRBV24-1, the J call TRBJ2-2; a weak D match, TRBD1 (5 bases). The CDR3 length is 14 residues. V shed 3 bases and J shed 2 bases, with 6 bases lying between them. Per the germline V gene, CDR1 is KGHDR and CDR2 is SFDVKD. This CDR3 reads CATSDDSNTGELFF. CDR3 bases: TGTGCCACCAGTGATGACAGCAACACCGGGGAGCTGTTTTTT.

CDR3 sequence reads: CASSEEWNPSTDTQYF. The CDR3 DNA reads as TGTGCCAGCAGTGAAGAATGGAACCCTAGCACAGATACGCAGTATTTT. The chain combines TRBV6-1 with TRBJ2-3; D not resolved. CDR3 length equals 16 residues. Germline V gives CDR1 MNHNS, CDR2 SASEGT. Trimming took 1 base from V and 0 from J, leaving 11 bases between them.

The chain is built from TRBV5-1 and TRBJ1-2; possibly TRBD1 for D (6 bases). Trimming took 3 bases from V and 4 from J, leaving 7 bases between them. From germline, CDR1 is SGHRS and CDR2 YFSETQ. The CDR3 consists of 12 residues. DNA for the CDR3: TGCGCCAGCAGCTGGGACACCTATGGCTACACCTTC. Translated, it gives CASSWDTYGYTF.

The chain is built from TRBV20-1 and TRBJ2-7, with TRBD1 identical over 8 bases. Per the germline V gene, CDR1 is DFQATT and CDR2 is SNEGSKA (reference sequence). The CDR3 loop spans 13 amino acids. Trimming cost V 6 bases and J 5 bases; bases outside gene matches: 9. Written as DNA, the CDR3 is TGCAGTGCCGTTTCCGGGACAGGCCACGAGCAGTACTTC. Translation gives CSAVSGTGHEQYF.

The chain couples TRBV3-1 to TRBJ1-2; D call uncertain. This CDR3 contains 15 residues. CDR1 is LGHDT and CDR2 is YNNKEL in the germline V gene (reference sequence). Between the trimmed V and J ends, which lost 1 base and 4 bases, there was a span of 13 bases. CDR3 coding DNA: TGTGCCAGCAGCCAAGCGGAATGGGGTTCCTATGGCTACACCTTC. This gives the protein CASSQAEWGSYGYTF.

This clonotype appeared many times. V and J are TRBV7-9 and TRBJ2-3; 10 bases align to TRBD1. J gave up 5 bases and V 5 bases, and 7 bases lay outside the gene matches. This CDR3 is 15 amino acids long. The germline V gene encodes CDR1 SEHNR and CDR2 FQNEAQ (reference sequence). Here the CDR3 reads CASSPGQGLGDTQYF. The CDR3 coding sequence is TGTGCCAGCAGCCCGGGACAGGGGCTTGGAGATACGCAGTATTTT.

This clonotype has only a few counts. As DNA, the CDR3 is TGCGCCAGCAGCTTATCTGGGTACGACAATCAGCCCCAGCATTTT. Protein product: CASSLSGYDNQPQHF. The rearrangement joins TRBV5-1 to TRBJ1-5; D is undetermined. The CDR3 covers 15 residues. Between the trimmed V and J ends, which lost 2 bases and 3 bases, there was a span of 12 bases. Germline V gives CDR1 SGHRS, CDR2 YFSETQ.

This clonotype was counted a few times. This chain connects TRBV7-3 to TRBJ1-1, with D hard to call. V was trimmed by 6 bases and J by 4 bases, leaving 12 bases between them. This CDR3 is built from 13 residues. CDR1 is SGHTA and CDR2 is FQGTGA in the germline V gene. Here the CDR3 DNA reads TGTGCCAGCAGACTTACAGCCTCCACTGAAGCTTTCTTT. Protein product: CASRLTASTEAFF.

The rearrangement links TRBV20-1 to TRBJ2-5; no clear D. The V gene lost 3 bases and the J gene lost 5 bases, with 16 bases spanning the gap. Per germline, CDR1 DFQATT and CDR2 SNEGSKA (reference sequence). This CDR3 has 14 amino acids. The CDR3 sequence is CSASPRTLSETQYF. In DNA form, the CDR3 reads TGCAGTGCTAGCCCTAGAACACTATCGGAGACCCAGTACTTC.

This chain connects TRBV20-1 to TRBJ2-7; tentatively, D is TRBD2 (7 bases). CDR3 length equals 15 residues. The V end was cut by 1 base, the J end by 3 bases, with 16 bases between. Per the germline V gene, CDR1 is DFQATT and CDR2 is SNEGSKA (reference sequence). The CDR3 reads CSARAVGGPGYEQYF. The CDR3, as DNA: TGCAGTGCTAGAGCCGTCGGGGGGCCGGGCTACGAGCAGTACTTC.